This TCR beta chain was recorded in a study of blood T cell repertoires in COVID-19. This table comes from immunoSEQ multiplex PCR, and its TCRdb copy is limited to in-frame clones, with some not included. The repertoire holds more than 110,000 clones, with more than 75% as singletons. Germline V gene lookup returns CDR1 KGHSH and CDR2 LQKENI. J lost 5 bases, V lost 3 bases, and 6 bases had no gene match. There are 15 residues in the CDR3. The chain recombines TRBV18 with TRBJ1-5; 8 bases agree with TRBD1. The sequenced sample was PBMCs or T cells enriched from blood (not recorded which). This receptor was obtained from a woman aged 50 to 60 who had recovered from COVID-19. CDR3 DNA: TGTGCCAGCTCACCCCGGGACAGGCGATATCAGCCCCAGCATTTT. Translating gives CASSPRDRRYQPQHF.